This T cell receptor (beta chain) was profiled in a study of regulatory dendritic cells for organ transplantation. The study's findings and limits: Considerable individual heterogeneity was seen in alloreactive memory CD8+ T cells.

On this clone itself: The antigen is not known.

FACS sorted CD4+ or CD8+ T cells into CD45RA+ naive and CD45RO+ memory. The CDR3 has 14 residues. V lost 5 bases to trimming and J lost 4 bases; unmatched junction nucleotides: 7. Germline loops: CDR1 SNHLY, CDR2 FYNNEI. TCRdb keeps only in-frame clones here, not all; method: immunoSEQ multiplex PCR. Of about 38,000 clones in the sample, 75% to 95% were seen once. The clonotype was recovered from a human donor in good health. The gene calls are TRBV2 and TRBJ1-2, with 7 bases that match TRBD1. Sequencing was carried out using naive CD8+ T cells from blood. Subset specified: CD45RA+ naive T cells. CDR3 nucleotides: TGTGCCAGCAGTCCTGAGACAGGGTCCTATGGCTACACCTTC. Translating it yields CASSPETGSYGYTF.